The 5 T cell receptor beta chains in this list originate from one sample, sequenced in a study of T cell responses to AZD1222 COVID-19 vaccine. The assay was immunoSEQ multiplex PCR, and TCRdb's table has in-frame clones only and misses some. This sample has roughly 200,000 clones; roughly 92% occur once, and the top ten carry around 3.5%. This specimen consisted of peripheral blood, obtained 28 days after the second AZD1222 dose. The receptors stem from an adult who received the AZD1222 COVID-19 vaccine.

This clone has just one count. This CDR3 reads CASSDRIKPQHF. In DNA form, the CDR3 reads TGTGCCAGCAGTGATCGGATTAAGCCCCAGCATTTT. The chain has TRBV6-1 and TRBJ1-5; unclear D gene. This CDR3 has 12 amino acids. Germline loops: CDR1 MNHNS, CDR2 SASEGT. V shed 3 bases and J shed 8 bases, with 8 bases lying between them.

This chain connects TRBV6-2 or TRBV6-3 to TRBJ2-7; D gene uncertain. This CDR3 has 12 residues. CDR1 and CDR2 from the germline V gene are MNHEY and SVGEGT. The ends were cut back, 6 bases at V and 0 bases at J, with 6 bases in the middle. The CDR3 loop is CASSASSYEQYF. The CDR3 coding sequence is TGTGCCAGCAGCGCGAGCTCCTACGAGCAGTACTTC.

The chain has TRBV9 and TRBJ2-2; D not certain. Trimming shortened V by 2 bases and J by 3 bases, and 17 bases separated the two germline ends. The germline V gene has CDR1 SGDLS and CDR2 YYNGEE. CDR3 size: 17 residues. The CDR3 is CASSVGVGFRDTGELFF. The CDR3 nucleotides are TGTGCCAGCAGCGTCGGCGTGGGATTTCGGGACACCGGGGAGCTGTTTTTT.

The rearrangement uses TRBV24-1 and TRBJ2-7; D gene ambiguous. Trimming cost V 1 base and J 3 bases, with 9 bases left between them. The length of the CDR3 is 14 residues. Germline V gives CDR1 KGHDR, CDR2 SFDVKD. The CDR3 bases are TGTGCCACCAGTGATTTCCGGACCAGCTACGAGCAGTACTTC. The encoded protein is CATSDFRTSYEQYF.

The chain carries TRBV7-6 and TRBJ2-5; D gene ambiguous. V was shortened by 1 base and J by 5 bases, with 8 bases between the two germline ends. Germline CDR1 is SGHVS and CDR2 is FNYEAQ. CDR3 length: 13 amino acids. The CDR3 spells CASSLVLQETQYF. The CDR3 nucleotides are TGTGCCAGCAGCTTAGTATTACAGGAGACCCAGTACTTC. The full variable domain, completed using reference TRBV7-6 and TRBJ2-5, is GAGVSQSPRYKVTKRGQDVALRCDPISGHVSLYWYRQALGQGPEFLTYFNYEAQQDKSGLPNDRFSAERPEGSISTLTIQRTEQRDSAMYRCASSLVLQETQYFGPGTRLLVL.